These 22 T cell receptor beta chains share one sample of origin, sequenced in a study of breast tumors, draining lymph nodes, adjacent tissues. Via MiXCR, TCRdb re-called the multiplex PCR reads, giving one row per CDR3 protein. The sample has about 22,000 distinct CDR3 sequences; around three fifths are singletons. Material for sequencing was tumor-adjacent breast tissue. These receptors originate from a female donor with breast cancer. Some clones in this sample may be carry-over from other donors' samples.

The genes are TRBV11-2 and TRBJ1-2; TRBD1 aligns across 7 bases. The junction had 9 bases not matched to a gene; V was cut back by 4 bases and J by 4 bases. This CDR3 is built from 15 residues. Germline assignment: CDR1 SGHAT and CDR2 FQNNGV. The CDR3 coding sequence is TGTGCCAGCAGCTCAAACAGGGGCGCTTTCTATGGCTACACCTTC. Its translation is CASSSNRGAFYGYTF.

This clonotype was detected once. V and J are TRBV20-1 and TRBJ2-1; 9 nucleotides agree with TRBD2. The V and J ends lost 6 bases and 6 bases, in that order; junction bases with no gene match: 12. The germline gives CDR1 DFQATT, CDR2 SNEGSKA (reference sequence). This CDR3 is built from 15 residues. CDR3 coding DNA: TGCAGTGCCGATTTTAGCGGGAGCGGGCGCAATGAGCAGTTCTTC. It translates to CSADFSGSGRNEQFF.

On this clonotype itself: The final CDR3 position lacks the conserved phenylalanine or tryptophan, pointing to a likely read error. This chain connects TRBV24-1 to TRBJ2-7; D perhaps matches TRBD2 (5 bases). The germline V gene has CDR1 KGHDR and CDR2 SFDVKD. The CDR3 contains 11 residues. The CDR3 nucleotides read TGTGCCACCTGTGAGGGCTACGAACAGTACCTC. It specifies CATCEGYEQYL.

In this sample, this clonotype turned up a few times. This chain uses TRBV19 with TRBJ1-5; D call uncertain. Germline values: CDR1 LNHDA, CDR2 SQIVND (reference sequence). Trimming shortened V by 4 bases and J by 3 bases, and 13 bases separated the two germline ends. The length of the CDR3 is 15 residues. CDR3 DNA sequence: TGTGCCAGTAGTAACGCGGCACCCGACAATCAGCCCCAGCATTTT. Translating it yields CASSNAAPDNQPQHF.

This chain's CDR3 is CSVVDSGDTQYF. In DNA, the CDR3 is TGCAGCGTTGTGGACAGTGGGGATACGCAGTATTTT. The V call is TRBV29-1, the J call TRBJ2-3; TRBD1 might be the D (6 bases). This CDR3 contains 12 residues. Germline V lookup: CDR1 SQVTM, CDR2 ANQGSEA. Trimming took off 4 bases at V and 6 bases at J, with 11 bases between the two ends.

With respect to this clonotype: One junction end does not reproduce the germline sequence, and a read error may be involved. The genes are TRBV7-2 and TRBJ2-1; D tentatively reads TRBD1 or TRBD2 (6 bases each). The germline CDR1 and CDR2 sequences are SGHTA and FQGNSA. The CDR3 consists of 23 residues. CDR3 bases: TGCGCCAGCAGCCAAACCGAGGACAGATGGGGTTCTAGCCGGGGGCCCCGATACGATGAGCAGTTCTTC. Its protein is CASSQTEDRWGSSRGPRYDEQFF.

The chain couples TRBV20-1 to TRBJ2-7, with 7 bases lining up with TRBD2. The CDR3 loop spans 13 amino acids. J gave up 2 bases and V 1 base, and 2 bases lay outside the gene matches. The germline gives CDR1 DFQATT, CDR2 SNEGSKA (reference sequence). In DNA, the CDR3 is TGCAGTGCTAGAGGGGGGACTACCTACGAGCAGTACTTC. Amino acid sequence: CSARGGTTYEQYF.

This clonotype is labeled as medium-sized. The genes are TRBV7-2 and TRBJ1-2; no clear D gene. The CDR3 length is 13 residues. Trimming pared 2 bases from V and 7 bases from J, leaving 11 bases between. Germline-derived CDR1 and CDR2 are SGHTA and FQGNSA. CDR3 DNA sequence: TGTGCCAGCAGCTTAAGACGGGAAAGTGGCTACACCTTC. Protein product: CASSLRRESGYTF.

The CDR3 DNA follows: TGTGCCAGCAGTCGTCAAGACCAAGAGACCCAGTACTTC. It codes for CASSRQDQETQYF. The chain combines TRBV2 with TRBJ2-5, with unresolved D. The CDR3 sequence is 13 residues long. CDR1 is SNHLY and CDR2 is FYNNEI in the germline V gene. The ends were cut back, 5 bases at V and 0 bases at J, with 7 bases in the middle.

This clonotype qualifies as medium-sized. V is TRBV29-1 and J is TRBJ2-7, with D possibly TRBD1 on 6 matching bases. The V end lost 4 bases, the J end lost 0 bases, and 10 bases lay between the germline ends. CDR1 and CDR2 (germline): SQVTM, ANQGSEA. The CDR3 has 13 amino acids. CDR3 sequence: CSVVGAPSYEQYF. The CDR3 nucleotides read TGCAGCGTTGTGGGGGCCCCCTCCTACGAGCAGTACTTC.

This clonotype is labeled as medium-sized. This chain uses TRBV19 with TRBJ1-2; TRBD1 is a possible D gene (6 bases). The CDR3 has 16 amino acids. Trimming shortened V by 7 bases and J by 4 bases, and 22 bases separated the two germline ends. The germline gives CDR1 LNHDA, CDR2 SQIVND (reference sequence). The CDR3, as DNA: TGTGCCAGTACCCTCGATTCCAATGGAGGGGGCTATGGCTACACCTTC. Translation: CASTLDSNGGGYGYTF.

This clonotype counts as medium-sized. DNA for the CDR3: TGTGCCAGCAGCCTTCAGGGTACTGGAAACACCATATATTTT. This encodes CASSLQGTGNTIYF. This chain joins TRBV9 and TRBJ1-3; tentative D call: TRBD1 (5 bases). Looked up from germline, CDR1 is SGDLS and CDR2 is YYNGEE. The CDR3 extends over 14 amino acids. Trimming pared 4 bases from V and 2 bases from J, leaving 10 bases between.

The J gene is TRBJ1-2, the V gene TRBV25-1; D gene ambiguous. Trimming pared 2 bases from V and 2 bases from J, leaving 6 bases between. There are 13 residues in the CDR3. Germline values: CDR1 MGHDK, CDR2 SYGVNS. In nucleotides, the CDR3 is TGTGCCAGCAGTGAACCAGGAAACTATGGCTACACCTTC. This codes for CASSEPGNYGYTF.

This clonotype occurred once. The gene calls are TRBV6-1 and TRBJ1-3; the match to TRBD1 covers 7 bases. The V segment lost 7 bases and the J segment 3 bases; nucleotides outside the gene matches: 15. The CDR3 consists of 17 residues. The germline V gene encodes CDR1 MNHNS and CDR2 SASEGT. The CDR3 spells CASNFGDRVSLGNTIYF. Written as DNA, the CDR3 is TGTGCCAGCAATTTCGGAGACAGGGTTTCACTTGGAAACACCATATATTTT.

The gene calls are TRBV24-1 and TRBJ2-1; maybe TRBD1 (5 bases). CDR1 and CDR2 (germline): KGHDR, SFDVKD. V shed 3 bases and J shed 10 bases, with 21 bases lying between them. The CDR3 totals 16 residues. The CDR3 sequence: CATSDGLEKGVGEQFF. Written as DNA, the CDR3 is TGTGCCACCAGTGATGGCCTAGAAAAAGGGGTCGGAGAGCAGTTCTTC.

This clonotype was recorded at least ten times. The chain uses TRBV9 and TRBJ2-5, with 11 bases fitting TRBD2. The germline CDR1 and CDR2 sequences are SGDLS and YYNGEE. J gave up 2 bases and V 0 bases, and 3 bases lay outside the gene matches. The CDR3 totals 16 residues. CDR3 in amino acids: CASSVGTSGGQETQYF. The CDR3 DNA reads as TGTGCCAGCAGCGTAGGAACTAGCGGGGGACAAGAGACCCAGTACTTC.

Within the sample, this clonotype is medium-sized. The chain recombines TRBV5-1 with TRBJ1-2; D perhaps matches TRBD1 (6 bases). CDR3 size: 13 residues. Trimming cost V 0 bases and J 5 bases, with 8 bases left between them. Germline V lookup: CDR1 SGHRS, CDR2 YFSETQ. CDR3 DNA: TGCGCCAGCAGCTTGGGGGGGGCTTATGGCTACACCTTC. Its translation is CASSLGGAYGYTF.

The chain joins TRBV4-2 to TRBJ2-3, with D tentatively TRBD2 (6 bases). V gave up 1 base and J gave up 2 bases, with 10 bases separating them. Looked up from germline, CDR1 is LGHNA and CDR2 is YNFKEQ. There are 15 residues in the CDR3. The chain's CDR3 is CASSQGLATTDTQYF. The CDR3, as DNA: TGTGCCAGCAGCCAAGGCCTAGCGACCACAGATACGCAGTATTTT.

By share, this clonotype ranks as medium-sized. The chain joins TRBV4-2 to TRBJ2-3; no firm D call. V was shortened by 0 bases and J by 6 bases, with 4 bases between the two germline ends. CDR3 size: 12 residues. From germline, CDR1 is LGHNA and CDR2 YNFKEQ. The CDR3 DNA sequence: TGTGCCAGCAGCCAAGACAGGGATACGCAGTATTTT. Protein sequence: CASSQDRDTQYF.

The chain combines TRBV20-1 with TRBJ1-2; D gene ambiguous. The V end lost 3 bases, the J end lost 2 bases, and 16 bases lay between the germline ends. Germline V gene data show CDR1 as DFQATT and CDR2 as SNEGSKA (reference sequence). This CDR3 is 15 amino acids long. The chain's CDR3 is CSASLSAEHNYGYTF. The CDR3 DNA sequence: TGCAGTGCTAGCCTTTCGGCAGAACACAACTATGGCTACACCTTC.

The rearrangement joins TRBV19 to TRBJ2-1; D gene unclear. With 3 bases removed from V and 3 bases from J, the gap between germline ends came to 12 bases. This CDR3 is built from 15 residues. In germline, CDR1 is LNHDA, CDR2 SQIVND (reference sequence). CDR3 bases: TGTGCCAGTAGTATTCTGGGGTTCAACTACAATGAGCAGTTCTTC. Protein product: CASSILGFNYNEQFF. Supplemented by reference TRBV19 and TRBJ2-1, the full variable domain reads DGGITQSPKYLFRKEGQNVTLSCEQNLNHDAMYWYRQDPGQGLRLIYYSQIVNDFQKGDIAEGYSVSREKKESFPLTVTSAQKNPTAFYLCASSILGFNYNEQFFGPGTRLTVL.

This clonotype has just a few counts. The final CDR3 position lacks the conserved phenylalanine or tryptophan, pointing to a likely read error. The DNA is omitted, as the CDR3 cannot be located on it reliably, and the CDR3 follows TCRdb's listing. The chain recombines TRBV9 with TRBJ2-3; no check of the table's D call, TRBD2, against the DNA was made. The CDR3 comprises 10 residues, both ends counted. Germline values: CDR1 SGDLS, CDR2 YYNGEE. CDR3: CASSVDPSPV.